The TCR beta chain under discussion was sequenced for a study of blood T cell repertoires in COVID-19. In the original analysis: Researchers report that nucleated cell counts were estimated from reference gene primer amplification. The repertoire was sequenced with immunoSEQ multiplex PCR; TCRdb's copy has only in-frame clones and lacks some. The DNA gave D and trimming, while V, J and clone size come from that table. The data contain hundreds of thousands of clones, around 85% of them seen just once; the ten biggest clones take up about 5.7%. Germline V gives CDR1 MDHEN, CDR2 SYDVKM. The ends lost 5 bases at V and 4 bases at J; junction bases unmatched: 14. The CDR3 loop spans 18 amino acids. Cohort 3 donors counted as recovered after two negative PCRs, clearance, or resolved symptoms. This clone has only one observation.

The clonotype comes from a woman in her thirties or forties who had recovered from COVID-19. V usage is TRBV28 and J usage is TRBJ2-1; 10 positions match TRBD2. The sequencing input was PBMCs or T cells enriched from blood (not recorded which). The CDR3 region has the DNA TGTGCCAGCAGTCCCCCCCGAGGCGGGACTAGCGCGTACAATGAGCAGTTCTTC. The encoded protein is CASSPPRGGTSAYNEQFF. The whole variable domain, remainder taken from reference TRBV28 and TRBJ2-1, is DVKVTQSSRYLVKRTGEKVFLECVQDMDHENMFWYRQDPGLGLRLIYFSYDVKMKEKGDIPEGYSVSREKKERFSLILESASTNQTSMYLCASSPPRGGTSAYNEQFFGPGTRLTVL.